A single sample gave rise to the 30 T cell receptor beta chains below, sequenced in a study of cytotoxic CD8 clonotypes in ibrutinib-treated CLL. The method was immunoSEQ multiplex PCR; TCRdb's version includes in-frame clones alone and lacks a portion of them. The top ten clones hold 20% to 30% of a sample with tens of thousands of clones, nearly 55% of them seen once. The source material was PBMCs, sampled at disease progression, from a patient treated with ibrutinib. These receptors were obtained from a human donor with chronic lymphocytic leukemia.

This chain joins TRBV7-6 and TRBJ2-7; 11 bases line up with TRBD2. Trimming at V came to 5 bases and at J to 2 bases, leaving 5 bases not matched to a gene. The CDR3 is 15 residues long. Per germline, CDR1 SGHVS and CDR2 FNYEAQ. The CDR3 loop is CASSPGLAATYEQYF. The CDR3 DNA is TGTGCCAGCAGCCCGGGACTAGCGGCAACCTACGAGCAGTACTTC.

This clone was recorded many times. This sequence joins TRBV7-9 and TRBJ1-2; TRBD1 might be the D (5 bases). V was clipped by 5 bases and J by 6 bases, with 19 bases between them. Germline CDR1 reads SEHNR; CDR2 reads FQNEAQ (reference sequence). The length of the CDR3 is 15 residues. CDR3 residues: CASSPLGGELDGYTF. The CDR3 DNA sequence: TGTGCCAGCAGCCCGCTGGGGGGGGAACTGGATGGCTACACCTTC.

The chain's CDR3 is CAWSVGGPGNTIYF. CDR3 sequence (DNA): TGTGCCTGGAGTGTAGGGGGTCCTGGAAACACCATATATTTT. The rearrangement joins TRBV30 to TRBJ1-3; perhaps TRBD1 as D (6 bases). Trimming removed 0 bases from V and 2 bases from J, with 8 bases in between. Germline CDR1 and CDR2: GTSNPN and SVGIG (reference sequence). The CDR3 spans 14 residues. Using reference TRBV30 and TRBJ1-3 for the parts outside the CDR3, the full variable domain is SQTIHQWPATLVQPVGSPLSLECTVEGTSNPNLYWYRQAAGRGLQLLFYSVGIGQISSEVPQNLSASRPQDRQFILSSKKLLLSDSGFYLCAWSVGGPGNTIYFGEGSWLTVV.

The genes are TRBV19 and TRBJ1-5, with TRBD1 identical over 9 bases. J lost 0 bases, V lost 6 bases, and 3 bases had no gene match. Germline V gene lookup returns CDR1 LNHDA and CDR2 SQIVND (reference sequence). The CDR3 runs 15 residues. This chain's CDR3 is CASSRDRVSNQPQHF. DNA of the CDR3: TGTGCCAGTAGCCGGGACAGGGTTAGCAATCAGCCCCAGCATTTT.

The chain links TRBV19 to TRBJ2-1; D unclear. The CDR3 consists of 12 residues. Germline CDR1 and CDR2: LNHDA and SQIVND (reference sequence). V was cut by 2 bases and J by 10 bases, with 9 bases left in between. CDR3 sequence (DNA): TGTGCCAGTAGTATATCAGACACGGAGCAGTTCTTC. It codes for CASSISDTEQFF.

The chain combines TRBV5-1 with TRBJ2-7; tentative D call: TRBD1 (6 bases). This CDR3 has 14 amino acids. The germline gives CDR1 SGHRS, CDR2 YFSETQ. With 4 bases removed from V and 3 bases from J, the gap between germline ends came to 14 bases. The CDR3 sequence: CASSASGHDYEQYF. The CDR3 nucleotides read TGCGCCAGCAGCGCCTCGGGACACGACTACGAGCAGTACTTC. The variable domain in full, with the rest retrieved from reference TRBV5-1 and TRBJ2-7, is KAGVTQTPRYLIKTRGQQVTLSCSPISGHRSVSWYQQTPGQGLQFLFEYFSETQRNKGNFPGRFSGRQFSNSRSEMNVSTLELGDSALYLCASSASGHDYEQYFGPGTRLTVT.

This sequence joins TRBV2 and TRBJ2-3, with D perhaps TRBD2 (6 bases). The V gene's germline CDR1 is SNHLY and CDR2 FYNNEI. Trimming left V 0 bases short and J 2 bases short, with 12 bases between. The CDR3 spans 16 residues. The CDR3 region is CASSEAGLTNTDTQYF. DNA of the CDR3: TGTGCCAGCAGTGAAGCGGGACTGACAAACACAGATACGCAGTATTTT.

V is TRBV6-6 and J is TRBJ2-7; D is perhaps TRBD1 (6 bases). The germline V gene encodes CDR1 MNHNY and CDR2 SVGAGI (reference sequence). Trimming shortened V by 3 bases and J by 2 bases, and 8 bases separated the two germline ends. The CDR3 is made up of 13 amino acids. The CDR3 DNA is TGTGCCAGCAGTTATAACAGGGCCTACGAGCAGTACTTC. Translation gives CASSYNRAYEQYF.

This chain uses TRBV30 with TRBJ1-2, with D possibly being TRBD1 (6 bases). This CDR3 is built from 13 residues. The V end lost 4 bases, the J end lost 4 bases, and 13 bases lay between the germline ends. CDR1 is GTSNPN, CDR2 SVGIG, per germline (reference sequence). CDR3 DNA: TGTGCCTGGACTCTCCCGGACAGCTATGGCTACACCTTC. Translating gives CAWTLPDSYGYTF.

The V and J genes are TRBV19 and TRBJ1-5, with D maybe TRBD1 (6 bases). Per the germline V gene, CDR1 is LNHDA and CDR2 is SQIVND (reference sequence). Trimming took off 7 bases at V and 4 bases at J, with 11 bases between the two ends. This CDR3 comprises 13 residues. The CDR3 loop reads CASNRQENQPQHF. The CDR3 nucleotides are TGTGCCAGTAACAGACAGGAAAATCAGCCCCAGCATTTT.

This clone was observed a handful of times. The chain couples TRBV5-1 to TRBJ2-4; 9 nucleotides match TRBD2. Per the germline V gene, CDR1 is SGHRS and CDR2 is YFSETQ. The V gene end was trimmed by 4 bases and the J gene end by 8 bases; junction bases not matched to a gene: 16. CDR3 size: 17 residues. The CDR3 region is CASSRGLAGESADIQYF. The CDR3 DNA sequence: TGCGCCAGCAGCAGAGGATTAGCGGGAGAAAGTGCTGACATTCAGTACTTC.

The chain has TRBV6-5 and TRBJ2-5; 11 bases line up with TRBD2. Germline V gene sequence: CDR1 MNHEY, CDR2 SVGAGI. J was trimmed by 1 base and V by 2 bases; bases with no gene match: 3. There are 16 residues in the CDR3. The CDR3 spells CASSYSLAGGQETQYF. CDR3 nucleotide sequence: TGTGCCAGCAGTTACAGTCTAGCGGGGGGCCAAGAGACCCAGTACTTC.

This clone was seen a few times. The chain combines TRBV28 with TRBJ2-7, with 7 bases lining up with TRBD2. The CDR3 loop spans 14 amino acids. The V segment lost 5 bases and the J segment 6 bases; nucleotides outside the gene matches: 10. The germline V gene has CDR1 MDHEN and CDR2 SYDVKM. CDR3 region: CASSHPSSGGEQYF. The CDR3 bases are TGTGCCAGCAGTCACCCATCTAGCGGCGGCGAGCAGTACTTC.

The DNA for the CDR3 is TGTGCCAGTAGTACGACAGGTATCAATCAGCCCCAGCATTTT. Translated, it gives CASSTTGINQPQHF. The chain has TRBV19 and TRBJ1-5, with a tentative D call TRBD1 (6 bases). Trimming cost V 4 bases and J 3 bases, with 10 bases left between them. Germline values: CDR1 LNHDA, CDR2 SQIVND (reference sequence). This CDR3 contains 14 residues.

The CDR3 here is CSVEKDPGTQYF. In nucleotides, the CDR3 is TGCAGCGTTGAAAAGGATCCTGGGACCCAGTACTTC. J is TRBJ2-5 and V is TRBV29-1; D remains unclear. V was cut by 2 bases and J by 7 bases, with 11 bases left in between. Germline V lookup: CDR1 SQVTM, CDR2 ANQGSEA. The CDR3 totals 12 residues.

The DNA for the CDR3 is TGCAGCGTTGGTTTTTGGGCCATGGGATATGGCTACACCTTC. Residues: CSVGFWAMGYGYTF. The chain has TRBV29-1 and TRBJ1-2; no firm D call. Trimming removed 4 bases at V and 5 bases at J, with 17 bases between. This CDR3 is built from 14 residues. Germline V CDR1 and CDR2: SQVTM, ANQGSEA.

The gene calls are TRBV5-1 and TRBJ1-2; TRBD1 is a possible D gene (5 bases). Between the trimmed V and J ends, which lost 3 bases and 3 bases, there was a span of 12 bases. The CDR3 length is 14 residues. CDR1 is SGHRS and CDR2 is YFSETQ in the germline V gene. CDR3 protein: CASSSSGTDYGYTF. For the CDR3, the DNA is TGCGCCAGCAGCTCCTCCGGGACCGACTATGGCTACACCTTC.

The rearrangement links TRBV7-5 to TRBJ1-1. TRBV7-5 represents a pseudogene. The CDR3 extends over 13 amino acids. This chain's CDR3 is CVRRPDGDTEAFF. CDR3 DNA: TGTGTCAGAAGACCGGACGGGGACACTGAAGCTTTCTTT.

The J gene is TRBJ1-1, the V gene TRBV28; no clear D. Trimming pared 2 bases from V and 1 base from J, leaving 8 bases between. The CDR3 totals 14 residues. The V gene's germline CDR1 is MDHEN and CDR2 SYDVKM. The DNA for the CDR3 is TGTGCCAGCAGTTTACAGGAAACGAACACTGAAGCTTTCTTT. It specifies CASSLQETNTEAFF. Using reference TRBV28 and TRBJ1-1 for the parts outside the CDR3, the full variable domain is DVKVTQSSRYLVKRTGEKVFLECVQDMDHENMFWYRQDPGLGLRLIYFSYDVKMKEKGDIPEGYSVSREKKERFSLILESASTNQTSMYLCASSLQETNTEAFFGQGTRLTVV.

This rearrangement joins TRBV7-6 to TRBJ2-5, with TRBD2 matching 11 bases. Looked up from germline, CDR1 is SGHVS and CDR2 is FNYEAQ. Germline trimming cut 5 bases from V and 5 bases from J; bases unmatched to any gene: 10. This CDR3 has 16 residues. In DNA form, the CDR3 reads TGTGCCAGCAGCCCTGGACTAGCGGGTGATGGTGAGACCCAGTACTTC. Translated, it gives CASSPGLAGDGETQYF. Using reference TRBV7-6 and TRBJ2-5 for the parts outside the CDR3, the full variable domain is GAGVSQSPRYKVTKRGQDVALRCDPISGHVSLYWYRQALGQGPEFLTYFNYEAQQDKSGLPNDRFSAERPEGSISTLTIQRTEQRDSAMYRCASSPGLAGDGETQYFGPGTRLLVL.

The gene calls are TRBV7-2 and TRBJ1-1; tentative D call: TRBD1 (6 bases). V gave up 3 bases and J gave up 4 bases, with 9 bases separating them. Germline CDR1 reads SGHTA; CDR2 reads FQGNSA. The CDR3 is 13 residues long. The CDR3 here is CASSLTGLTEAFF. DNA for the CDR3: TGTGCCAGCAGCTTGACAGGCCTCACTGAAGCTTTCTTT.

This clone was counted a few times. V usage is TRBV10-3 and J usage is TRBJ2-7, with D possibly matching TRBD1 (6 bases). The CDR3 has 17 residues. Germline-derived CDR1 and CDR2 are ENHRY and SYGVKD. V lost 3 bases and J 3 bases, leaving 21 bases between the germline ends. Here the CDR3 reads CAISDGARGTDSYEQYF. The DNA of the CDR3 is TGTGCCATCAGTGATGGGGCCCGGGGCACGGACAGCTACGAGCAGTACTTC.

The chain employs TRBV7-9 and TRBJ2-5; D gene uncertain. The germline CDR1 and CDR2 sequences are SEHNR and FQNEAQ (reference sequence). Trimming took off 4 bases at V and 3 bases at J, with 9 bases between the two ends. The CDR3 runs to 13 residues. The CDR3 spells CASSSSGEETQYF. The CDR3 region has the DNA TGTGCCAGCAGCTCGTCAGGTGAAGAGACCCAGTACTTC.

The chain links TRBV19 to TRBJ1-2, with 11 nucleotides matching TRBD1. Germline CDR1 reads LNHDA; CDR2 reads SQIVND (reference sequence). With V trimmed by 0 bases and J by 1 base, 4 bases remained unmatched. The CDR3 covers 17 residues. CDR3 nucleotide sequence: TGTGCCAGTAGTATAGACTCCGGGACAGGGGGTAACTATGGCTACACCTTC. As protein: CASSIDSGTGGNYGYTF.

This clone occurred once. The DNA of the CDR3 is TGTGCCAGCAGTGACCGTCGAGCGGGGAAGACTGAAGCTTTCTTT. It translates to CASSDRRAGKTEAFF. The chain carries TRBV6-4 and TRBJ1-1; D unresolved. The CDR3 loop spans 15 amino acids. Germline V gives CDR1 MRHNA, CDR2 SNTAGT. V lost 2 bases to trimming and J lost 5 bases, with 15 bases between them.

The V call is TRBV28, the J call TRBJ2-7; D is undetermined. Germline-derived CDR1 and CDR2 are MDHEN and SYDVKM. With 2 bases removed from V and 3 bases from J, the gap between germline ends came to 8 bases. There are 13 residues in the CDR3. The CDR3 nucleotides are TGTGCCAGCAGTTTAGGTCATCTCTACGAGCAGTACTTC. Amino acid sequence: CASSLGHLYEQYF.

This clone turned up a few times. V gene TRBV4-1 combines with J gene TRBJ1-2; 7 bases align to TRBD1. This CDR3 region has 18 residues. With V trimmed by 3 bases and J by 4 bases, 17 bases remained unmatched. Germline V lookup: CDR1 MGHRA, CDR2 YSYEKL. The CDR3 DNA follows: TGCGCCAGCAGCCACCCGACAGGGAGAGGGGCTGGACCCTATGGCTACACCTTC. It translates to CASSHPTGRGAGPYGYTF.

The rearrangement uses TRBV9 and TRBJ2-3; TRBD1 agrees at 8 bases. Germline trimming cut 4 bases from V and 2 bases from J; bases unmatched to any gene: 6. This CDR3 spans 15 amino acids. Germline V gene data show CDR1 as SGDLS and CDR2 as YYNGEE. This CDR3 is CASSPRTGHTDTQYF. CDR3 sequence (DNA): TGTGCCAGCAGCCCACGGACAGGGCACACAGATACGCAGTATTTT.

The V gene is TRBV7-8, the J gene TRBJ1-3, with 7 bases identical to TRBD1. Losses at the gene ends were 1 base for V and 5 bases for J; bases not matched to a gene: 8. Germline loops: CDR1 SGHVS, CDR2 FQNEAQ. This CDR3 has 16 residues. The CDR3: CASSLGGQALRNTIYF. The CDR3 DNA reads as TGTGCCAGCAGCTTAGGTGGACAGGCCCTAAGAAACACCATATATTTT.

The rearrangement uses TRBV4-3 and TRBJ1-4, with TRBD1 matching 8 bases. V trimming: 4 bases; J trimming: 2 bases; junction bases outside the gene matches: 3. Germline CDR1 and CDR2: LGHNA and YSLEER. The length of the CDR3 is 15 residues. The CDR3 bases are TGCGCCAGCAGCCGCTCAGGGGGCACTAATGAAAAACTGTTTTTT. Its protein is CASSRSGGTNEKLFF.